This T cell receptor beta chain emerged from a study of blood T cell repertoires in COVID-19. Overall study context: Sites in the United States, Italy and Spain provided acute and convalescent COVID-19 samples. In each case, the material was cDNA or gDNA derived from T cells, B-cell-depleted T cells, or PBMCs.

Recruited during active infection, patients (from Seattle) were subsequently followed longitudinally. Germline CDR1 reads SGHDN; CDR2 reads FVKESK. V dropped 1 base and J dropped 7; count of bases not matched to a gene: 8. There are 16 residues in the CDR3. As processed by the authors: Estimates of nucleated cell counts were drawn from the amplification of reference gene primers. Produced via immunoSEQ multiplex PCR; TCRdb's table is partial and in-frame only. The V and J calls and clone size are taken from that table; D and trimming were inferred from the DNA. This table holds 150,000 to 200,000 clones, around 81% found once.

The sample comprised peripheral blood. This clonotype was sampled from a woman between 40 and 55 years old with COVID-19, enrolled during active disease. The chain has TRBV14 and TRBJ2-2; TRBD2 agrees at 8 bases. DNA of the CDR3: TGTGCCAGCAGCCAAGTCACGGGGGGGCCCGGCGGGGAGCTGTTTTTT. Its translation is CASSQVTGGPGGELFF.